The 25 T cell receptor beta chains below all came from one sample that was sequenced in a study of PD-1 blockade in classical Hodgkin lymphoma. Using immunoSEQ multiplex PCR, the repertoire was profiled, and TCRdb retains in-frame clones only, with some absent. The sample consists of fewer than 65,000 clones, 90% of them appearing once. Each patient experienced a relapse that followed autologous stem cell transplantation, and brentuximab vedotin exposure varied. The specimen was peripheral blood mononuclear cells (PBMCs), collected at baseline. Every receptor here comes from a human donor with classical Hodgkin lymphoma.

The rearrangement links TRBV10-2 to TRBJ2-3; D gene unclear. Trimming stripped 3 bases from V and 2 bases from J, with 3 bases between. The CDR3 extends over 12 amino acids. Looked up from germline, CDR1 is WSHSY and CDR2 is SAAADI. In DNA, the CDR3 is TGCGCCAGCAGTGAAAACACAGATACGCAGTATTTT. As protein: CASSENTDTQYF.

The V gene is TRBV19, the J gene TRBJ2-1, with 12 bases lining up with TRBD2. CDR1 is LNHDA, CDR2 SQIVND, per germline (reference sequence). The CDR3 covers 18 residues. V lost 5 bases and J lost 0; bases outside the gene matches: 8. Here the CDR3 DNA reads TGTGCCAGTAGTGTTCCTAGCGGGAGGGCCCGCTCCTACAATGAGCAGTTCTTC. As protein: CASSVPSGRARSYNEQFF.

V gene TRBV11-2 combines with J gene TRBJ1-6; TRBD1 agrees at 9 bases. V lost 5 bases, J lost 3 bases, and 5 bases stayed unmatched. The CDR3 has 16 amino acids. Germline CDR1 SGHAT, CDR2 FQNNGV. As DNA, the CDR3 is TGTGCCAGCAGCAAACAGGGGGCTTTCTATAATTCACCCCTCCACTTT. This sequence encodes CASSKQGAFYNSPLHF.

The CDR3: CASSQWDRGPSYEQYF. The CDR3 nucleotides read TGTGCCAGCAGCCAATGGGACAGGGGGCCCTCCTACGAGCAGTACTTC. This rearrangement joins TRBV14 to TRBJ2-7; TRBD1 aligns across 12 bases. CDR3 length: 16 residues. Germline lookup yields CDR1 SGHDN and CDR2 FVKESK. V lost 2 bases and J lost 0; bases outside the gene matches: 2. Full variable domain (outside the CDR3, taken from reference TRBV14 and TRBJ2-7): EAGVTQFPSHSVIEKGQTVTLRCDPISGHDNLYWYRRVMGKEIKFLLHFVKESKQDESGMPNNRFLAERTGGTYSTLKVQPAELEDSGVYFCASSQWDRGPSYEQYFGPGTRLTVT.

The V and J genes are TRBV10-3 and TRBJ2-3, with D unresolved. In germline, CDR1 is ENHRY, CDR2 SYGVKD. V gave up 1 base and J gave up 0 bases, with 8 bases separating them. The CDR3 covers 15 residues. The CDR3, as DNA: TGTGCCATCAGTGAGTACGGGTTGAGCACAGATACGCAGTATTTT. Residues: CAISEYGLSTDTQYF.

This chain uses TRBV7-2 with TRBJ2-5; D unresolved. The CDR3 has 13 amino acids. Trimming shortened V by 5 bases and J by 2 bases, and 9 bases separated the two germline ends. Germline V gene sequence: CDR1 SGHTA, CDR2 FQGNSA. The CDR3 loop is CASSGSQQETQYF. For the CDR3, the DNA is TGTGCCAGCAGCGGGTCACAGCAAGAGACCCAGTACTTC.

The V call is TRBV19, the J call TRBJ1-4; 7 positions match TRBD1. Germline-derived CDR1 and CDR2 are LNHDA and SQIVND (reference sequence). V gave up 9 bases and J gave up 0 bases; unmatched junction bases: 10. The CDR3 contains 16 residues. As DNA, the CDR3 is TGTGCCAGCACGACAGGGATTGTTGCAACTAATGAAAAACTGTTTTTT. This encodes CASTTGIVATNEKLFF.

This chain connects TRBV5-6 to TRBJ2-7; D is perhaps TRBD1 (5 bases). The germline V gene encodes CDR1 SGHDT and CDR2 YYEEEE. The V end lost 3 bases, the J end lost 3 bases, and 19 bases lay between the germline ends. The CDR3 spans 16 residues. DNA for the CDR3: TGTGCCAGCAGCTCGATGACAGCCTGGGCCGTCTACGAGCAGTACTTC. Its protein is CASSSMTAWAVYEQYF.

The chain uses TRBV2 and TRBJ1-4; D gene ambiguous. Trimming took 8 bases from V and 6 from J, leaving 13 bases between them. CDR1 SNHLY and CDR2 FYNNEI come from the germline V gene. CDR3 length: 13 residues. The DNA of the CDR3 is TGTGCCAGCGAAAGGTCGGCCGATGAAAAACTGTTTTTT. It is translated as CASERSADEKLFF. The full variable domain, its missing parts supplied by reference TRBV2 and TRBJ1-4, is EPEVTQTPSHQVTQMGQEVILRCVPISNHLYFYWYRQILGQKVEFLVSFYNNEISEKSEIFDDQFSVERPDGSNFTLKIRSTKLEDSAMYFCASERSADEKLFFGSGTQLSVL.

This chain uses TRBV28 with TRBJ2-1; D possibly corresponds to TRBD1 (5 bases). This CDR3 is built from 14 residues. Germline CDR1 MDHEN, CDR2 SYDVKM. The V end was cut by 7 bases, the J end by 9 bases, with 19 bases between. In nucleotides, the CDR3 is TGTGCCAGCACCCCCCGCAATGGGGCCGGTGAGCAGTTCTTC. It is translated as CASTPRNGAGEQFF. Supplemented by reference TRBV28 and TRBJ2-1, the full variable domain reads DVKVTQSSRYLVKRTGEKVFLECVQDMDHENMFWYRQDPGLGLRLIYFSYDVKMKEKGDIPEGYSVSREKKERFSLILESASTNQTSMYLCASTPRNGAGEQFFGPGTRLTVL.

The chain joins TRBV27 to TRBJ1-1; unclear D gene. The CDR3 totals 12 residues. With 7 bases removed from V and 4 bases from J, the gap between germline ends came to 10 bases. Germline V gene data show CDR1 as MNHEY and CDR2 as SMNVEV (reference sequence). The CDR3 DNA reads as TGTGCCAGCATGACTGGCAGCACTGAAGCTTTCTTT. This codes for CASMTGSTEAFF.

This clone showed up just once. The chain combines TRBV28 with TRBJ1-5, with a tentative D call TRBD1 (5 bases). The length of the CDR3 is 14 residues. The germline V gene has CDR1 MDHEN and CDR2 SYDVKM. Trimming removed 1 base from V and 6 bases from J, with 10 bases in between. CDR3 in amino acids: CASSLLAGTQPQHF. CDR3 coding DNA: TGTGCCAGCAGTTTATTGGCAGGGACTCAGCCCCAGCATTTT.

The chain couples TRBV4-2 to TRBJ2-7, with D possibly matching TRBD2 (6 bases). Germline V gene sequence: CDR1 LGHNA, CDR2 YNFKEQ. This CDR3 spans 16 amino acids. Trimming took 1 base from V and 3 from J, leaving 16 bases between them. The CDR3 loop is CASSQGGGGNFYEQYF. In nucleotides, the CDR3 is TGTGCCAGCAGCCAAGGGGGAGGCGGGAATTTCTACGAGCAGTACTTC.

The genes are TRBV9 and TRBJ2-2; unclear D gene. Trimming removed 5 bases at V and 4 bases at J, with 9 bases between. There are 13 residues in the CDR3. Germline lookup yields CDR1 SGDLS and CDR2 YYNGEE. The CDR3 here is CASSFILTGELFF. Here the CDR3 DNA reads TGTGCCAGCAGTTTCATCCTCACCGGGGAGCTGTTTTTT.

The CDR3 coding sequence is TGTGCCAGCAGCTTAGGTTTCGGGTTGGGGCGAGCAGATACGCAGTATTTT. Translating gives CASSLGFGLGRADTQYF. V usage is TRBV7-2 and J usage is TRBJ2-3, with TRBD1 as a possible D gene (5 bases). V was cut by 1 base and J by 4 bases, with 18 bases left in between. CDR3 size: 17 residues. CDR1 is SGHTA, CDR2 FQGNSA, per germline.

Concerning this clone itself: The identical CDR3 is also encoded by other nucleotide sequences in the sample. This sequence joins TRBV2 and TRBJ2-7; D remains ambiguous. CDR1 SNHLY and CDR2 FYNNEI come from the germline V gene. The CDR3 consists of 10 residues. V gave up 4 bases and J gave up 4 bases, with 2 bases separating them. The CDR3 DNA follows: TGTGCCAGCAGTGGTTACGAGCAGTACTTC. Amino acid sequence: CASSGYEQYF.

The V and J genes are TRBV15 and TRBJ2-3; no definite D call. The ends were cut back, 4 bases at V and 3 bases at J, with 5 bases in the middle. Looked up from germline, CDR1 is LNHNV and CDR2 is YYDKDF (reference sequence). This CDR3 has 12 amino acids. CDR3 coding DNA: TGTGCCACCAGCAAACCTACAGATACGCAGTATTTT. This encodes CATSKPTDTQYF.

The V and J genes are TRBV13 and TRBJ2-1; 10 nucleotides match TRBD2. The V gene end was trimmed by 6 bases and the J gene end by 7 bases; junction bases not matched to a gene: 3. The CDR3 has 13 amino acids. Germline V gene lookup returns CDR1 PRHDT and CDR2 FYEKMQ (reference sequence). The CDR3 loop reads CASSRTSGNEQFF. Here the CDR3 DNA reads TGTGCCAGCAGTCGGACTAGCGGAAATGAGCAGTTCTTC.

The J gene is TRBJ2-1, the V gene TRBV5-4, with TRBD2 matching over 8 bases. The germline CDR1 and CDR2 sequences are SGHNT and YYREEE (reference sequence). The CDR3 length is 15 residues. V shed 2 bases and J 3 bases; nucleotides not matched to a gene: 4. CDR3 nucleotides: TGTGCCAGCAGCTTACCCGGGACTAGCTACAATGAGCAGTTCTTC. Translated: CASSLPGTSYNEQFF.

The CDR3 bases are TGTGCCAGCAGTTTAGCAGGACTTGAGACCCAGTACTTC. Protein product: CASSLAGLETQYF. V is TRBV27 and J is TRBJ2-5; weak D call: TRBD2 (5 bases). The V and J ends lost 2 bases and 5 bases respectively, with 9 bases between them. The CDR3 contains 13 residues. Germline V gives CDR1 MNHEY, CDR2 SMNVEV (reference sequence).

The genes are TRBV5-1 and TRBJ2-7; D remains unclear. Germline V gives CDR1 SGHRS, CDR2 YFSETQ. The CDR3 totals 14 residues. Deletions cut 0 bases from V and 3 bases from J, with 10 bases between. The CDR3 protein is CASSLGSGDYEQYF. The CDR3 DNA reads as TGCGCCAGCAGCTTGGGTTCGGGCGACTACGAGCAGTACTTC.

The genes are TRBV5-1 and TRBJ2-2, with D unresolved. V lost 4 bases and J lost 6, with 13 bases in between. The CDR3 extends over 14 amino acids. Germline CDR1 reads SGHRS; CDR2 reads YFSETQ. CDR3 protein: CASSPSVVAGELFF. CDR3 bases: TGCGCCAGCAGCCCCTCGGTGGTTGCCGGGGAGCTGTTTTTT.

The J gene is TRBJ1-6, the V gene TRBV21-1. TRBV21-1 counts as a pseudogene. The CDR3 covers 17 residues. DNA of the CDR3: TGTGCCAGCAGCAAAGATGCCTACTTCAGCGATAATTCACCCCTCCACTTT. It encodes CASSKDAYFSDNSPLHF.

The V gene is TRBV7-6, the J gene TRBJ1-1; weak D call: TRBD1 (5 bases). This CDR3 is 13 amino acids long. Trimming left V 5 bases short and J 1 base short, with 8 bases between. CDR1 is SGHVS, CDR2 FNYEAQ, per germline. The CDR3: CASSRQTNTEAFF. Written as DNA, the CDR3 is TGTGCCAGCAGCCGACAGACGAACACTGAAGCTTTCTTT.

This clone is a singleton in its sample. The chain couples TRBV30 to TRBJ2-5; TRBD1 matches 7 bases. CDR3 length: 13 residues. V was pared by 0 bases and J by 7 bases, with 5 bases of the junction left unmatched. Germline V gene data show CDR1 as GTSNPN and CDR2 as SVGIG (reference sequence). In nucleotides, the CDR3 is TGTGCCTGGAGTGTACAGGGGTTGGGGACCCAGTACTTC. Residues: CAWSVQGLGTQYF. The whole variable domain, remainder taken from reference TRBV30 and TRBJ2-5, is SQTIHQWPATLVQPVGSPLSLECTVEGTSNPNLYWYRQAAGRGLQLLFYSVGIGQISSEVPQNLSASRPQDRQFILSSKKLLLSDSGFYLCAWSVQGLGTQYFGPGTRLLVL.